This T cell receptor (beta chain) is drawn from a study of OX40 agonist ivuxolimab in advanced cancers. Produced via immunoSEQ multiplex PCR; TCRdb's table is partial and in-frame only. The sample has 150,000 to 170,000 clones, roughly 94% seen once. Points on this clone: Its antigen is undetermined.

Study-level results: Expanded clones tended on average to be more numerous among CD8+ T cells than CD4+.

Sample: CD4+ or CD8+ T cells sorted from blood, taken in a trial of the OX40 agonist ivuxolimab. This TCR came from an adult with an advanced solid tumor such as melanoma, head and neck, liver or kidney cancer.

This CDR3 is CARRTENTGELFF. The CDR3 DNA follows: TGTGCCAGAAGGACGGAGAACACCGGGGAGCTGTTTTTT. The chain links TRBV19 to TRBJ2-2; D unclear. CDR1 and CDR2 from the germline V gene are LNHDA and SQIVND (reference sequence). This CDR3 is 13 amino acids long. V lost 9 bases and J lost 1, with 9 bases in between.